The entry below gives a single T cell receptor (beta chain) sequence along with its context. TCRdb re-called the PCR reads with MiXCR, one entry per CDR3 protein. The sample has fewer than 350,000 distinct CDR3 sequences; under 25% are singletons. RNA fractions of 10%, 30% or 50% and roughly 19,000 to 1,000,000 sorted cells were the source of naive CD8 libraries. In the sort, naive CD8 T cells were defined as CD8+CD4-CCR7+CD45RA+. These data are taken from a study of molecular identifiers for immune sequencing clone quantification. The sample taken for sequencing was naive CD8+ T cells from blood, with Jurkat cell RNA spiked in. Subset defined: FACS-sorted CD8+CD4-CCR7+CD45RA+ naive T cells. The clonotype was recovered from a human donor in good health. Some libraries in this study had Jurkat cell RNA spiked in.

The DNA of the CDR3 is TGTGCCAGCAGTTTTCTTCAGTGGGCTGGCGAGCAGTACTTC. Translation: CASSFLQWAGEQYF. The V gene is TRBV28, the J gene TRBJ2-7; D not resolved. The V gene's germline CDR1 is MDHEN and CDR2 SYDVKM. The CDR3 runs 14 residues. The germline V and J ends were trimmed by 3 bases and 6 bases, with 15 bases remaining between them.